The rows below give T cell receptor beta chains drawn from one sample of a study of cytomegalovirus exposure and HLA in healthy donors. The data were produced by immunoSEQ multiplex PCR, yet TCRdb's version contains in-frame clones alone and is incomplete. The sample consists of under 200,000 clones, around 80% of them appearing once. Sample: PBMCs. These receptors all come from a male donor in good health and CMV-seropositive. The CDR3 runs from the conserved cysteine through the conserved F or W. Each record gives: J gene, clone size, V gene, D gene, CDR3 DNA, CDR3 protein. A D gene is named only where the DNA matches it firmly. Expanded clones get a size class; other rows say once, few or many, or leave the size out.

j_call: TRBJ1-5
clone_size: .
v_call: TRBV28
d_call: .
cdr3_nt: TGTGCCAGCAGTTTCGCGGGGATCAATCAGCCCCAGCATTTT
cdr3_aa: CASSFAGINQPQHF

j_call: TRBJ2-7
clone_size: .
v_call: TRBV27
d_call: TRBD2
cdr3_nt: TGTGCCAGCCGCCCAAAGAGGGGACTAGCGGGATTAGAGCAGTACTTC
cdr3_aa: CASRPKRGLAGLEQYF

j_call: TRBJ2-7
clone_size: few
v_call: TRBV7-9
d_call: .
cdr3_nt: TGTGCCAGCAGCTCTTTATACGAGCAGTACTTC
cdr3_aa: CASSSLYEQYF

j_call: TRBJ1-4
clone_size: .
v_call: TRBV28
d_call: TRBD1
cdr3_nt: TGTGCCAGCAGTTCGACAGGGACGAATGAAAAACTGTTTTTT
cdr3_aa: CASSSTGTNEKLFF

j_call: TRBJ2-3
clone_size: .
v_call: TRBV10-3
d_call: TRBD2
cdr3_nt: TGTGCCATCAGGAAGACTAGCGGGAAGGCAGATACGCAGTATTTT
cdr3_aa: CAIRKTSGKADTQYF

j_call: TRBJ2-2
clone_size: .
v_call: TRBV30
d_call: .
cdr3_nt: TGTGCCTGGAGCAAAAACACCGGGGAGCTGTTTTTT
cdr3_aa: CAWSKNTGELFF

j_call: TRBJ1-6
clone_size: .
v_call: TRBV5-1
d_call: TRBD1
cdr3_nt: TGCGCCAGCAGCTTAACGACAGGGAATAATTCACCCCTCCACTTT
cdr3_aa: CASSLTTGNNSPLHF

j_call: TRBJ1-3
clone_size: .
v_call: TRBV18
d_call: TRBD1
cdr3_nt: TGTGCCAGCTCACCGGACAGGGCGGAGGCTGGAAACACCATATATTTT
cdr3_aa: CASSPDRAEAGNTIYF

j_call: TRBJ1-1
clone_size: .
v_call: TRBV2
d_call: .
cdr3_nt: TGTGCCAGCAGTAGAGGGTTGGGCACTGAAGCTTTCTTT
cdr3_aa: CASSRGLGTEAFF

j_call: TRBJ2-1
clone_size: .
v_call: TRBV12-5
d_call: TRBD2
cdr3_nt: TGTGCTAGTGGTTTCGGACTAGCGGGAGGGGATGAGCAGTTCTTC
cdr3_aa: CASGFGLAGGDEQFF

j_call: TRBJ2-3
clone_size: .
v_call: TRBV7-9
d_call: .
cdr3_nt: TGTGCCAGCAGCTTGAGCGGAGAGGGCACAGATACGCAGTATTTT
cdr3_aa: CASSLSGEGTDTQYF

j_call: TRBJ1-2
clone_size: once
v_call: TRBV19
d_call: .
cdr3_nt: TGTGCCAGTAGTATAGATTCCCGGAGGGGCTACACCTTC
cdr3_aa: CASSIDSRRGYTF

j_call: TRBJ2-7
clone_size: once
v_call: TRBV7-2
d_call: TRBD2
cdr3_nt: TGTGCCAGCAGGCCTAGCGGCACCTACGAGCAGTACTTC
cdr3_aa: CASRPSGTYEQYF

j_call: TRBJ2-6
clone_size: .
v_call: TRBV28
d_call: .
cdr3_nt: TGTGCCACCAAAAGGGGGGGCAGTCGAGTTACTGGGGCCAACGTCCTGACTTTC
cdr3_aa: CATKRGGSRVTGANVLTF

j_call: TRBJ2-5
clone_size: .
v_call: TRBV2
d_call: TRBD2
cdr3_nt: TGTGCCAGCAATTCGCTAGCGGGAGCCCCAGAGACCCAGTACTTC
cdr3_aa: CASNSLAGAPETQYF

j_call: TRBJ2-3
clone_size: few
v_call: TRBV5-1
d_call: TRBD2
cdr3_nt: TGCGCCAGCAGCCGGGGACTAGCGGGAACTAGCACAGATACGCAGTATTTT
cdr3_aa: CASSRGLAGTSTDTQYF

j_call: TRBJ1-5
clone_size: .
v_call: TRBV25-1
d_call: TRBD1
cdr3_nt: TGTGCCAGCAGTGGACAGGGTCAACCCCAGCATTTT
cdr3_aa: CASSGQGQPQHF

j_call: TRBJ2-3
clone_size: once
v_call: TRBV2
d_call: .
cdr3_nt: TGTGCCAGCAGTGACCCTAGCACAGATACGCAGTATTTT
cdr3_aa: CASSDPSTDTQYF

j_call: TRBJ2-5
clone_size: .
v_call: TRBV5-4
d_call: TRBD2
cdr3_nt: TGTGCCAGCAGGATTACTAGCGGGAGAGTTAAAGAGACCCAGTACTTC
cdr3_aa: CASRITSGRVKETQYF

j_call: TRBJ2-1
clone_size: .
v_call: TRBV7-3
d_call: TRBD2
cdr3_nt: TGTGCCAGCAGCGCGACTAGCGGGAGTGGTTGGAATGAGCAGTTCTTC
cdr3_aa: CASSATSGSGWNEQFF

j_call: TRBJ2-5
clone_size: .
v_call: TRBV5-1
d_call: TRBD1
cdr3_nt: TGCGCCAGCAGAACAGGGGGCGGAGGAGAGACCCAGTACTTC
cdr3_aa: CASRTGGGGETQYF

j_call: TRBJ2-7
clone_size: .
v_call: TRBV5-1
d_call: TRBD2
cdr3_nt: TGCGCCAGCAGCTTCGGTAGCGGGAGGGTGATCGCCTACGAGCAGTACTTC
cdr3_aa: CASSFGSGRVIAYEQYF

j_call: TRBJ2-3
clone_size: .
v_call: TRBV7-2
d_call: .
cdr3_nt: TGTGCCAGCAGTACCAGCGCAGATACGCAGTATTTT
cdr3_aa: CASSTSADTQYF

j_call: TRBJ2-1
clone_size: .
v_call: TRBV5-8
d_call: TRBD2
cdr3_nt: TGTGCCAGCAGCTTGGGGGTCCTAGCGGGCAATGAGCAGTTCTTC
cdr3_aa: CASSLGVLAGNEQFF

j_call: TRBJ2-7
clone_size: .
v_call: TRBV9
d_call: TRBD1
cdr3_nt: TGTGCCAGCAGCGTAGATGACAGGGTAGGGAAGCAGTACTTC
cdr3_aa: CASSVDDRVGKQYF

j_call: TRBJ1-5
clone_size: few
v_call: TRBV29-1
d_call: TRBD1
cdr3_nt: TGCAGCGTTGCGGGACAGCTGGATCAGCCCCAGCATTTT
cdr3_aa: CSVAGQLDQPQHF

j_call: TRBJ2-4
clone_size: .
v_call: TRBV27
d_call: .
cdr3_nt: TGTGCCAGCAGTTTTAGCCCCCCGGGGAACATTCAGTACTTC
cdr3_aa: CASSFSPPGNIQYF

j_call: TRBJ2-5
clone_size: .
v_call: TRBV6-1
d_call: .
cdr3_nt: TGTGCCAGCACCGAGGGGAGGTACCAAGAGACCCAGTACTTC
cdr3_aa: CASTEGRYQETQYF

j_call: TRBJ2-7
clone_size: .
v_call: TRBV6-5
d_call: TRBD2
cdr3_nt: TGTGCCAGCAGTACTGGCGGGAGACACGAGCAGTACTTC
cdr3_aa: CASSTGGRHEQYF

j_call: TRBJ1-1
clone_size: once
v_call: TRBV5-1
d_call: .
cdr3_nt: TGCGCCAGCAGCTTGGACAGGGAGGCTTTCTTT
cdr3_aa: CASSLDREAFF

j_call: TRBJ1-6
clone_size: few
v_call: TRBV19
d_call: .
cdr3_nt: TGTGCCAGTAGTATAGCGGAGGGGAGTGGGCTAAATTCACCCCTCCACTTT
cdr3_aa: CASSIAEGSGLNSPLHF

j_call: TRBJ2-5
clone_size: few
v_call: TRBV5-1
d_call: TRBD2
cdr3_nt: TGCGCCAGCAGTCCAGCGGGAGTTCGGGAGACCCAGTACTTC
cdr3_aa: CASSPAGVRETQYF

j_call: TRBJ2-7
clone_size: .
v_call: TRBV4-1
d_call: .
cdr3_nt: TGCGCCAGCAGCCAAGAACGGGGAGGTTTGTACGAGCAGTACTTC
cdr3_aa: CASSQERGGLYEQYF

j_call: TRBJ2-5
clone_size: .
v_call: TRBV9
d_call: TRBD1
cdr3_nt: TGTGCCAGCAGCCCACGACAGGGGAATGGAGAGACCCAGTACTTC
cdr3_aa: CASSPRQGNGETQYF

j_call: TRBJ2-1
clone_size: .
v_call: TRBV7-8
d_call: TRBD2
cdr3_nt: TGTGCCAGCAGCTTATTCGGGACTAGCGGGATGAATGAGCAGTTCTTC
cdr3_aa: CASSLFGTSGMNEQFF

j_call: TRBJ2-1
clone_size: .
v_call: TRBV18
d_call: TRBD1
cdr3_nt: TGTGCCAGCTCACCATTCGGACAGGCGAGCTCCTACAATGAGCAGTTCTTC
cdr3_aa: CASSPFGQASSYNEQFF

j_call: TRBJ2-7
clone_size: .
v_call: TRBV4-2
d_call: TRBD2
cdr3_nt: TGTGCCAGCAGCCAAGATCGGGGGGGGCGTAGCGAGCAGTACTTC
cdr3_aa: CASSQDRGGRSEQYF

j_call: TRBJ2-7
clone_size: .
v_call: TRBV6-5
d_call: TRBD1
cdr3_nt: TGTGCCAGCAGTTATACAGGGGCCCACGAGCAGTACTTC
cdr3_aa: CASSYTGAHEQYF

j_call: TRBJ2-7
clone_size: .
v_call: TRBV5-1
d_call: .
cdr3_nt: TGCGCCAGCAGCGGCCAGGGGCACGACGAGCAGTACTTC
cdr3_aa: CASSGQGHDEQYF

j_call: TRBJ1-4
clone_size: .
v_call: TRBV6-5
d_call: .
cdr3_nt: TGTGCCAGCAGTGAAGAACGGGTCGGGATCCGCCAATTTTTT
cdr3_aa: CASSEERVGIRQFF

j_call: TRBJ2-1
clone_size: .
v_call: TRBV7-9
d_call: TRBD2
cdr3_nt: TGTTCCAGCACCGGGGGACTAGCGGGACTATACAATGAGCAGTTCTTC
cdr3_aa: CSSTGGLAGLYNEQFF

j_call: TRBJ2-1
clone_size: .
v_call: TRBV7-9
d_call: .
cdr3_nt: TGTTCCAGCAGCTTAGGTCTAACGGGAAGTGGGAATGAGCAGTTCTTC
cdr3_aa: CSSSLGLTGSGNEQFF

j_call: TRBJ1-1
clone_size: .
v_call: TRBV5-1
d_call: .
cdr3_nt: TGCGCCAGCAGCCCGTGGGAGAGCACTGAAGCTTTCTTT
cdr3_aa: CASSPWESTEAFF